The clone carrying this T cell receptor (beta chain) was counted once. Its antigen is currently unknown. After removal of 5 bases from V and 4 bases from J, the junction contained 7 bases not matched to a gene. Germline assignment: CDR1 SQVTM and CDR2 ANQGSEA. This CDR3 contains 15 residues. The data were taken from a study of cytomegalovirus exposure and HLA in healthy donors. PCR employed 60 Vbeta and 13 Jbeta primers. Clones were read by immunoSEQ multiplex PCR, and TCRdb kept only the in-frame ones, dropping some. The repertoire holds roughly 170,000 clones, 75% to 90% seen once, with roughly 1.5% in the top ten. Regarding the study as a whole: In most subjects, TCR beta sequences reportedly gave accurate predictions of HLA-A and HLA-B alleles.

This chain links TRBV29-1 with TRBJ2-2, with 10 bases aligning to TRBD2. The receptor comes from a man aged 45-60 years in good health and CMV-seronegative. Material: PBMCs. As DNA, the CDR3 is TGCAGCGTTACCTTAGCGGGAGGAGGCACCGGGGAGCTGTTTTTT. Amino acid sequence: CSVTLAGGGTGELFF.